This TCR beta chain came from a study of blood T cells in healthy people across ages. The CDR3 totals 13 residues. A second PCR of 7 to 11 cycles used a sample-barcoded 5' primer and a J-beta primer mix. TCRdb re-called the 5' RACE reads through MiXCR, storing one row per CDR3 protein. The profile shows roughly 1.9 million distinct CDR3 sequences, around 40% of them singletons. The sample comprised blood. The V call is TRBV21-1, the J call TRBJ1-1; the D call TRBD1 from the table was never checked on the DNA. TRBV21-1 is marked as a pseudogene. The clonotype originates from a human donor in good health. This CDR3 is CARSPGQASVAFF. CDR3 in DNA: TGTGCCCGCTCACCGGGACAGGCTTCGGTAGCTTTCTTT.